A single sample gave rise to the 3 T cell receptor beta chains below, sequenced in a study of OX40 agonist ivuxolimab in advanced cancers. Using immunoSEQ multiplex PCR, the repertoire was profiled, and TCRdb retains in-frame clones only, with some absent. The sample has about 70,000 clones; around 80% are singletons. The starting material was CD4+ or CD8+ T cells sorted from blood, obtained in a trial of the OX40 agonist ivuxolimab. All receptors derive from an adult with an advanced solid tumor such as melanoma, head and neck, liver or kidney cancer.

The chain couples TRBV5-1 to TRBJ2-1; 11 nucleotides line up with TRBD1. Trimming cost V 4 bases and J 6 bases; bases outside gene matches: 12. This CDR3 is built from 17 residues. Germline V gene sequence: CDR1 SGHRS, CDR2 YFSETQ. CDR3 protein: CASSVQSGTGGFNEQFF. Here the CDR3 DNA reads TGCGCCAGCAGCGTGCAATCCGGGACAGGGGGATTCAATGAGCAGTTCTTC.

The sample holds many counts of this clone. The V and J genes are TRBV4-1 and TRBJ1-2; D is unclear. Germline V CDR1 and CDR2: MGHRA, YSYEKL. V was trimmed by 0 bases and J by 12 bases, leaving 17 bases between them. The CDR3 covers 14 residues. The chain's CDR3 is CASSQDLGAPHDTF. Written as DNA, the CDR3 is TGCGCCAGCAGCCAAGATCTTGGCGCGCCCCATGACACCTTC.

The chain is built from TRBV15 and TRBJ2-5; the D is unclear. The ends were cut back, 0 bases at V and 9 bases at J, with 11 bases in the middle. The CDR3 is made up of 13 amino acids. CDR1 and CDR2 (germline): LNHNV, YYDKDF (reference sequence). CDR3 nucleotides: TGTGCCACCAGCAGAGATCTTTCAGGACCCCAGTACTTC. Its protein is CATSRDLSGPQYF.